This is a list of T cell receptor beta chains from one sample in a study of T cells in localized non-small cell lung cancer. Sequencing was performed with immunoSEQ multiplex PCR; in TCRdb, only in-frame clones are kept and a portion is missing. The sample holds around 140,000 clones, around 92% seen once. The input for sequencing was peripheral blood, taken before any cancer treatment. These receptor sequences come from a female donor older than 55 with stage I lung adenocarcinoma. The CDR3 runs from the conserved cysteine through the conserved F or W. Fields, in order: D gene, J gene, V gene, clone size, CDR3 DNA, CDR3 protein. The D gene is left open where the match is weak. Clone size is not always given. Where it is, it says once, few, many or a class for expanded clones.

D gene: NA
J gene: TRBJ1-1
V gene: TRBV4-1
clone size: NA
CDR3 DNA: TGCGCCAGCAGCCGAGAAACAGGCGTGGATAAGGCTTTCTTT
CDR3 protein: CASSRETGVDKAFF

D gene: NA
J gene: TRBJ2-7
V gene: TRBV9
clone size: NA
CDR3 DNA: TGTGCCAGCAGCGTAGATCCGGACCCCATCTACGAGCAGTACTTC
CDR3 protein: CASSVDPDPIYEQYF

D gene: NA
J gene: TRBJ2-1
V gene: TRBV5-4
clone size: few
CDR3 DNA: TGTGCCAGCAGCTTGGACCAGGGGGGCGACAATGAGCAGTTCTTC
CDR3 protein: CASSLDQGGDNEQFF

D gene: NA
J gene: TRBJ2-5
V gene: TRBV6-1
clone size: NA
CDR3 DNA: TGTGCCAGCAGGCGGGACTCCCGATGGGAGACCCAGTACTTC
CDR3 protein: CASRRDSRWETQYF

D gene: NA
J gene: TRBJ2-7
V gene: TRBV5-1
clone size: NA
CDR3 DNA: TGCGCCAGCAGCCTACACGGGAGCTCCTACGAGCAGTACTTC
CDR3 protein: CASSLHGSSYEQYF

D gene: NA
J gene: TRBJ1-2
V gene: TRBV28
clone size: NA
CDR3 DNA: TGTGCCAGCACCCCCTGGCAGGTATATGGCTACACCTTC
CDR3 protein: CASTPWQVYGYTF

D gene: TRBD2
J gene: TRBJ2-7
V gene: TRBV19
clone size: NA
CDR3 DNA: TGTGCCAGTAGTATTACTAGCGGGAACTACGAGCAGTACTTC
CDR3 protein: CASSITSGNYEQYF

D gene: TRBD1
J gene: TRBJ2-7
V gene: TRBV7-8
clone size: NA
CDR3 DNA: TGTGCCAGCAGCTTAGCGGCAGGGGGTACCTACGAGCAGTACTTC
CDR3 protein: CASSLAAGGTYEQYF

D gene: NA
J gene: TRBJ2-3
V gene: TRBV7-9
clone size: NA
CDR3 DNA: TGTGCCAGCAGCCAACCCGGGGTGGCTGCATTCACAGATACGCAGTATTTT
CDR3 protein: CASSQPGVAAFTDTQYF

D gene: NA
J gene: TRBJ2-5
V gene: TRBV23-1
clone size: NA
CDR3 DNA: TGCGCCAGCAGTCAAGGTCCCGGCCGCTCCCAAGAGACCCAGTACTTC
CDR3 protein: CASSQGPGRSQETQYF

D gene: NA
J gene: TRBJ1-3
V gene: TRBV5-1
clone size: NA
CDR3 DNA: TGCGCCAGCAGCTTGACCCCAGGGCTTTCTGGAAACACCATATATTTT
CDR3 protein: CASSLTPGLSGNTIYF

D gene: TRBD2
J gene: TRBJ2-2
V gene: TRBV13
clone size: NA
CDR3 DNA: TGTGCCAGCAGCCCCATGAGGGAGGGGACCGGGGAGCTGTTTTTT
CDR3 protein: CASSPMREGTGELFF

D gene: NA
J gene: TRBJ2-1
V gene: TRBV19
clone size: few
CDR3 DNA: TGTGCCAGTAGTAGGTTGGGGAGCCCGGACAATGAGCAGTTCTTC
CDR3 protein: CASSRLGSPDNEQFF

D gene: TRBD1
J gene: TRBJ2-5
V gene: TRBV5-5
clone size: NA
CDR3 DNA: TGTGCCAGCAGCTTGGCCGGTAGGGGGCGCGAGACCCAGTACTTC
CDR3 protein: CASSLAGRGRETQYF

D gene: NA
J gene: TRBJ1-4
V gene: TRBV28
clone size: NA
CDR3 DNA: TGTGCCAGCAGTTCTCAACAGGGAGGAAGCGAAAAACTGTTTTTT
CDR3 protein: CASSSQQGGSEKLFF

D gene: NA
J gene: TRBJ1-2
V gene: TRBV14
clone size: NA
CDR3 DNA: TGTGCCAGCAGCCAAGATGTGGGTGGCTACACCTTC
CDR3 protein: CASSQDVGGYTF

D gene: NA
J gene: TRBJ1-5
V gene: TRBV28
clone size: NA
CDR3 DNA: TGTGCCAGCAGCCCCCCCGCGTCAGTACGCCGGGTAGGGCCCCAGCATTTT
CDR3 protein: CASSPPASVRRVGPQHF

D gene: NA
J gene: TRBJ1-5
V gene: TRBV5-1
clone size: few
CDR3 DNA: TGCGCCAGCAGCTTCTCGGGGCTTGGTAATCAGCCCCAGCATTTT
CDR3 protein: CASSFSGLGNQPQHF

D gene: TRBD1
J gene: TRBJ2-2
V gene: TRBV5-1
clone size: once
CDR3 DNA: TGCGCCAGCAGCTTGGGGACAGGGGGTATCGGGGAGCTGTTTTTT
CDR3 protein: CASSLGTGGIGELFF

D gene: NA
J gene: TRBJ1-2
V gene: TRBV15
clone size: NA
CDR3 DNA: TGTGCCACCAGCAGAGGGAGGGAAGCCAACTATGGCTACACCTTC
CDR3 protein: CATSRGREANYGYTF

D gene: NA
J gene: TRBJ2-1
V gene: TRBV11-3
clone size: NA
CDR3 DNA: TGTGCCAGCAGCTTAGGCGGACAGGGAGGGAATGAGCAGTTCTTC
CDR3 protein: CASSLGGQGGNEQFF

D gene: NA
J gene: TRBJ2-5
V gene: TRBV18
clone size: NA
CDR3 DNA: TGTGCCAGCTCACCTGTCAGTGGCAGGCGGACCCAAGAGACCCAGTACTTC
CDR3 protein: CASSPVSGRRTQETQYF

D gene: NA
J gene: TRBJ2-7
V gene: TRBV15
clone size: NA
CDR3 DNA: TGTGCCACCAGCCAAATTAAGGGGAAGGAAACCTACGAGCAGTACTTC
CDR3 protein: CATSQIKGKETYEQYF

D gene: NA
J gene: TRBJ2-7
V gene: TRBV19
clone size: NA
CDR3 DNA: TGTGCCAGTAGTAACGCAGGGATGGTCGAAAACGAGCAGTACTTC
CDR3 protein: CASSNAGMVENEQYF

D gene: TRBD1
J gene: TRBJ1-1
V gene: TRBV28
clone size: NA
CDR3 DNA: TGTGCCAGCAGTTCCCATGGGACAGCTGGCACTGAAGCTTTCTTT
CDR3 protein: CASSSHGTAGTEAFF

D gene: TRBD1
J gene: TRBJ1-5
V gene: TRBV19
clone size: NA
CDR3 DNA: TGTGCCAGTAGTGGAACAGGGGTCCAGCCCCAGCATTTT
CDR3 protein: CASSGTGVQPQHF

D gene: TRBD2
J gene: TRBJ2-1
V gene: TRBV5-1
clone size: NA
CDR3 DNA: TGCGCCAGCAGCTTGACTAGCGGGAGCTCCTACAATGAGCAGTTCTTC
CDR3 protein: CASSLTSGSSYNEQFF

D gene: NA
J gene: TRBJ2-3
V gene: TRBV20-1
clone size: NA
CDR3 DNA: TGCAGTGCTTTTCTAGATACGCAGTATTTT
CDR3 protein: CSAFLDTQYF

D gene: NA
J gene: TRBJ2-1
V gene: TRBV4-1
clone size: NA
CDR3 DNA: TGCGCCAGCAGGGACCCGACACTCCCCTACAATGAGCAGTTCTTC
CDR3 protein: CASRDPTLPYNEQFF

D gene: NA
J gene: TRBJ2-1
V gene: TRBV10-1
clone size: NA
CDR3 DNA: TGCGCCAGCAGCGAGGGAAGAGGGGATGACAATGAGCAGTTCTTC
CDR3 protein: CASSEGRGDDNEQFF

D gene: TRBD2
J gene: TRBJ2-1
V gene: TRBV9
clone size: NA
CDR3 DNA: TGTGCCAGCAGCCGCGCCATATCGGCTGGACTAGCGCCGAGCTCCTACAATGAGCAGTTCTTC
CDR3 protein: CASSRAISAGLAPSSYNEQFF

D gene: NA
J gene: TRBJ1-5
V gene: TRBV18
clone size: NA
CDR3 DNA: TGTGCCAGCTCACCTTCTGACCGGCACGTTGGGGGTCAGCCCCAGCATTTT
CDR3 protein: CASSPSDRHVGGQPQHF

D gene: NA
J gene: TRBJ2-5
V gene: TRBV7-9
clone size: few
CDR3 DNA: TGTGCCAGCAGCTTAGGGGGGGCGCGAGGGGAGACCCAGTACTTC
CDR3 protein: CASSLGGARGETQYF

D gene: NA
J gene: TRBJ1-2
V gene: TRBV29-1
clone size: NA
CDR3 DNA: TGCAGCGTTGTTAAGGGGACGGGCTACACCTTC
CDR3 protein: CSVVKGTGYTF

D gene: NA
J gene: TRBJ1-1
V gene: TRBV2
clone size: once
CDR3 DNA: TGTGCCAGCAGCTACGAGGGCGCGAACACTGAAGCTTTCTTT
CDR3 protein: CASSYEGANTEAFF

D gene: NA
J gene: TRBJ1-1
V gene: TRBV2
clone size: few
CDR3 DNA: TGTGCCAGCAAATCCTCAAACACTGAAGCTTTCTTT
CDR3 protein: CASKSSNTEAFF

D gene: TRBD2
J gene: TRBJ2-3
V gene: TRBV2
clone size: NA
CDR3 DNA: TGTGCCAGCGGGAGGGATCCCCCTACGCAGTATTTT
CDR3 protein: CASGRDPPTQYF

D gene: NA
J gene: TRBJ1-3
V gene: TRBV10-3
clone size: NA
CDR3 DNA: TGTGCCATACGAGAGGACGGGCGGAACACCATATATTTT
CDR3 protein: CAIREDGRNTIYF

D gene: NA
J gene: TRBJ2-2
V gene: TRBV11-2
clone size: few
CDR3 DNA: TGTGCCAGCAGCTTAGACGGGACATTAACCGGGGAGCTGTTTTTT
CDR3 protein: CASSLDGTLTGELFF

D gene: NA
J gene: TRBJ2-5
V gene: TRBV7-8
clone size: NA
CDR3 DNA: TGTGCCAGCACTGGACAAGAGACCCAGTACTTC
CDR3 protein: CASTGQETQYF

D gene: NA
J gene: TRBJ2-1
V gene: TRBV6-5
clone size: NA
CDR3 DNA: TGTGCCAGCAGTTACGAGGGGTCCTACAATGAGCAGTTCTTC
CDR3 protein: CASSYEGSYNEQFF

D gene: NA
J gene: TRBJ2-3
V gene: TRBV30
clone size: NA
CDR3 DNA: TGTGCCTGGAAGGGCCAGGGGTGGGTAGATACGCAGTATTTT
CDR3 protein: CAWKGQGWVDTQYF

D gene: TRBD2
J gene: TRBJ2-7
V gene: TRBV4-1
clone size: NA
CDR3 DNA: TGCGCCAGCAGCCAAGATCCCGGACTAGCCACACACGAGCAGTACTTC
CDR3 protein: CASSQDPGLATHEQYF

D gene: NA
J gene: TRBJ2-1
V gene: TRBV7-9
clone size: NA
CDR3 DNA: TGTGCCAGCAGCTTACCGGGGCTACTGAGCTCCTACAATGAGCAGTTCTTC
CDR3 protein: CASSLPGLLSSYNEQFF

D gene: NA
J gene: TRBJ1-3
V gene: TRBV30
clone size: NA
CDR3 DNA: TGTGCCTGGAGCCCAGCCCCATTGTCAAACACCATATATTTT
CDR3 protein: CAWSPAPLSNTIYF

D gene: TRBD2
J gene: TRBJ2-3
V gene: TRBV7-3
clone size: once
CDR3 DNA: TGTGCCAGCAGCGCGGGGGGGACTAGAGGCACAGATACGCAGTATTTT
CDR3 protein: CASSAGGTRGTDTQYF

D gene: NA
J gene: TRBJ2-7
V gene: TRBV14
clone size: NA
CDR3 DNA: TGTGCCAGCAGCCAAGGAGGCGGAAACTCCTACGAGCAGTACTTC
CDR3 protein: CASSQGGGNSYEQYF